The rows below give T cell receptor beta chains drawn from one sample of a study of cytomegalovirus exposure and HLA in healthy donors. TCRdb's copy holds only in-frame clones and misses some; the assay was immunoSEQ multiplex PCR. This table holds approximately 140,000 clones, roughly 90% found once. The material sequenced was PBMCs. These receptors came from a young man in good health and CMV-seronegative. Each CDR3 is given with its conserved first and last residue. The D gene is left open where the match is weak. Expanded clones get a size class; other rows say once, few or many, or leave the size out.

size: -
D: TRBD1
J: TRBJ1-1
V: TRBV2
DNA: TGTGCCAGCATATCACAGGGGGTGAACACTGAAGCTTTCTTT
CDR3: CASISQGVNTEAFF

size: -
D: TRBD1
J: TRBJ1-2
V: TRBV28
DNA: TGTGCCAGCAGTTCCACAGGGGCCCCGAACTATGGCTACACCTTC
CDR3: CASSSTGAPNYGYTF

size: -
D: -
J: TRBJ2-5
V: TRBV7-2
DNA: TGTGCCAGCAGCCCACCGGGAACCCAAGAGACCCAGTACTTC
CDR3: CASSPPGTQETQYF

size: -
D: -
J: TRBJ1-1
V: TRBV6-5
DNA: TGTGCCAGCAGTTACTCTTGGGGAGACACTGAAGCTTTCTTT
CDR3: CASSYSWGDTEAFF

size: -
D: TRBD1
J: TRBJ2-7
V: TRBV2
DNA: TGTGCCAGCAGACCCCGGGGCGGGACAGGGACCTACGAGCAGTACTTC
CDR3: CASRPRGGTGTYEQYF

size: -
D: TRBD1
J: TRBJ1-5
V: TRBV6-5
DNA: TGTGCCAGCAGTTACTCCGGACAGGGAGGACAGCCCCAGCATTTT
CDR3: CASSYSGQGGQPQHF

size: few
D: TRBD1
J: TRBJ1-4
V: TRBV4-1
DNA: TGCGCCAGCAGCCCAGGACAGGGGCCGACTAATGAAAAACTGTTTTTT
CDR3: CASSPGQGPTNEKLFF

size: -
D: -
J: TRBJ1-5
V: TRBV19
DNA: TGTGCCAGTAGTAAAATGGAGAATCAGCCCCAGCATTTT
CDR3: CASSKMENQPQHF

size: -
D: -
J: TRBJ2-2
V: TRBV19
DNA: TGTGCCAGTGTCACACCGAACACCGGGGAGCTGTTTTTT
CDR3: CASVTPNTGELFF

size: -
D: TRBD2
J: TRBJ2-3
V: TRBV5-4
DNA: TGTGCCAGCAGCAGCGGACTAGCGGGGGCCACAGATACGCAGTATTTT
CDR3: CASSSGLAGATDTQYF

size: -
D: TRBD1
J: TRBJ2-7
V: TRBV6-5
DNA: TGTGCCAGCAGTAGACGACAGGGGAGCTACGAGCAGTACTTC
CDR3: CASSRRQGSYEQYF

size: once
D: -
J: TRBJ2-7
V: TRBV18
DNA: TGTGCCAGCTCAATGTCTCTCCTGTACGAGCAGTACTTC
CDR3: CASSMSLLYEQYF

size: few
D: -
J: TRBJ2-7
V: TRBV14
DNA: TGTGCCAGCAGCCAAGTTGTTTCGTACGAGCAGTACTTC
CDR3: CASSQVVSYEQYF

size: -
D: TRBD2
J: TRBJ2-3
V: TRBV19
DNA: TGTGCCAGTAGTATCTCCGGGACTAGCGGGGGCACAGATACGCAGTATTTT
CDR3: CASSISGTSGGTDTQYF

size: -
D: -
J: TRBJ2-6
V: TRBV4-2
DNA: TGTGCCAGCAGCCAAGATTTAGTCGGACTCACCTCTTCTGGGGCCAACGTCCTGACTTTC
CDR3: CASSQDLVGLTSSGANVLTF

size: -
D: -
J: TRBJ1-5
V: TRBV25-1
DNA: TGTGCCAGCAGATTCTGCCAGGTTCTTAGCAATCAGCCCCAGCATTTT
CDR3: CASRFCQVLSNQPQHF

size: -
D: TRBD2
J: TRBJ2-1
V: TRBV6-4
DNA: TGTGCCAGCAGTGAGAGCACTAGCGGGGACAATGAGCAGTTCTTC
CDR3: CASSESTSGDNEQFF

size: -
D: -
J: TRBJ2-5
V: TRBV27
DNA: TGTGCCAGCAGTCCCATGACAGAGATACAAGAGACCCAGTACTTC
CDR3: CASSPMTEIQETQYF

size: -
D: -
J: TRBJ2-3
V: TRBV10-3
DNA: TGTGCCATCAGCCTGATGTCGGGACTCTTGGGTAGGGATACGCAGTATTTT
CDR3: CAISLMSGLLGRDTQYF

size: -
D: TRBD1
J: TRBJ2-2
V: TRBV14
DNA: TGTGCCAGCAGCCAGCGACAGGGAAACACCGGGGAGCTGTTTTTT
CDR3: CASSQRQGNTGELFF

size: -
D: TRBD2
J: TRBJ2-2
V: TRBV4-1
DNA: TGCGCCAGCAGCCAAGATGGGGAGGGGACTGACGGGGAGCTGTTTTTT
CDR3: CASSQDGEGTDGELFF

size: -
D: -
J: TRBJ2-1
V: TRBV27
DNA: TGTGCCAGCAGTCTGTTTGGGCCAGAGAAAGACAATGAGCAGTTCTTC
CDR3: CASSLFGPEKDNEQFF

size: -
D: TRBD1
J: TRBJ1-5
V: TRBV7-9
DNA: TGTGCCAGCAGCTTCCCGACAGGGGTTCATCAGCCCCAGCATTTT
CDR3: CASSFPTGVHQPQHF

size: once
D: TRBD1
J: TRBJ1-2
V: TRBV4-1
DNA: TGCGCCAGCAGCCTACCGGGGACAGGGAAATATGGCTACACCTTC
CDR3: CASSLPGTGKYGYTF

size: -
D: -
J: TRBJ1-2
V: TRBV4-1
DNA: TGCGCCAGCAGCAAGACAGTGGAGGGCTATGGCTACACCTTC
CDR3: CASSKTVEGYGYTF

size: -
D: -
J: TRBJ1-1
V: TRBV29-1
DNA: TGCAGCACGCGACAGCTGAACACTGAAGCTTTCTTT
CDR3: CSTRQLNTEAFF

size: -
D: TRBD2
J: TRBJ2-1
V: TRBV19
DNA: TGTGCCACCTTAAGTGGCGGGAGAGCTTGGGGTGAGCAGTTCTTC
CDR3: CATLSGGRAWGEQFF

size: -
D: -
J: TRBJ2-3
V: TRBV19
DNA: TGTGCCAGTAGTATTCTGTTGAACGGGGATACGCAGTATTTT
CDR3: CASSILLNGDTQYF

size: once
D: TRBD1
J: TRBJ2-2
V: TRBV2
DNA: TGTGCCAGCATAGCAGGGGGCACCGGGGAGCTGTTTTTT
CDR3: CASIAGGTGELFF